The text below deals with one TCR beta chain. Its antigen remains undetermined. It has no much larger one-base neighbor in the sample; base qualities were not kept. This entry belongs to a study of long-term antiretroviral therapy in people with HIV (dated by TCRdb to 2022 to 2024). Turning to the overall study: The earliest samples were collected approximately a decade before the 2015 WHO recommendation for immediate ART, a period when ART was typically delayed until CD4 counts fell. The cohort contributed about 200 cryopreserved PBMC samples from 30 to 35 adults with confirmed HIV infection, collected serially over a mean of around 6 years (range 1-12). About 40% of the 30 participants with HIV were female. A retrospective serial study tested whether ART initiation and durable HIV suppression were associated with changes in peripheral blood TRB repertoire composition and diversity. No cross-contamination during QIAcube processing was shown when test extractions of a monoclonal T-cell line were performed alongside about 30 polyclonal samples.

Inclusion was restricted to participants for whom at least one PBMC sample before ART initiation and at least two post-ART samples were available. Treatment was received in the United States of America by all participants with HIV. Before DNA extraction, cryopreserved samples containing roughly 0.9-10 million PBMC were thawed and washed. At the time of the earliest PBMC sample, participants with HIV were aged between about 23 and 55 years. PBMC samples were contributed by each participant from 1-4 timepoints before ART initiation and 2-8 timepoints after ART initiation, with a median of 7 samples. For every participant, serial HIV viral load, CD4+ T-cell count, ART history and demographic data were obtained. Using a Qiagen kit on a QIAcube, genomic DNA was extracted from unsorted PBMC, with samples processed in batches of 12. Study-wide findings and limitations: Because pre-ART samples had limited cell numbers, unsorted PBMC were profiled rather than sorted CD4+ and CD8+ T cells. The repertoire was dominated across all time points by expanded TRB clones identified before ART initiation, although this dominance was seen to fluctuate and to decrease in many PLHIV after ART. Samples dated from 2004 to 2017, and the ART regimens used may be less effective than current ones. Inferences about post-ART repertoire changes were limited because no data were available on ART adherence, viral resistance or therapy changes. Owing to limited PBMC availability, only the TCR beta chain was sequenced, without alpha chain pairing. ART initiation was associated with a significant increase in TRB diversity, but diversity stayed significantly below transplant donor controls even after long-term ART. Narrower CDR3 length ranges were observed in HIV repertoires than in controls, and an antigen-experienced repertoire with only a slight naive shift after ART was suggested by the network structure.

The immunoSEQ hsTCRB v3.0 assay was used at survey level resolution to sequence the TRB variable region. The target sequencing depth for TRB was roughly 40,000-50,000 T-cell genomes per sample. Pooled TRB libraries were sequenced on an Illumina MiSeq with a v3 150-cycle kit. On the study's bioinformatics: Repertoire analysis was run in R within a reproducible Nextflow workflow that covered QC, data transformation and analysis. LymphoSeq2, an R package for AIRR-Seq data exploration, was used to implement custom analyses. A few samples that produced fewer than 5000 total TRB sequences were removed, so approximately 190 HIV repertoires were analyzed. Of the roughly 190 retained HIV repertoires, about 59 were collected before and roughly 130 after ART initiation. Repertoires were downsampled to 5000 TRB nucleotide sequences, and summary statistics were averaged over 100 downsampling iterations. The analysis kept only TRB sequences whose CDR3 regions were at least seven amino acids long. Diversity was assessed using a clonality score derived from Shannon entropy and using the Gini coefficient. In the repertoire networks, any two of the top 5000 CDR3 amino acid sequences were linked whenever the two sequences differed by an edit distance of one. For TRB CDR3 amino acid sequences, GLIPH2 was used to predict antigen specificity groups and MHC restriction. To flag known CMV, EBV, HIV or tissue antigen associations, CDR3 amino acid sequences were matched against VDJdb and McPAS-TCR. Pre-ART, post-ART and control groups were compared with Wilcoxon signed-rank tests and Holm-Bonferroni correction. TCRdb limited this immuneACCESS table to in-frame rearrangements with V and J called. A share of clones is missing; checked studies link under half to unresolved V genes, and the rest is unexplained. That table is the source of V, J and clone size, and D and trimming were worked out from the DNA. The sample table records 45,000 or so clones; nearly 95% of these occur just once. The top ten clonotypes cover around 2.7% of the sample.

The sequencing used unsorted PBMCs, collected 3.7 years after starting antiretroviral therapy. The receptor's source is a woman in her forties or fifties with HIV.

At the DNA level, the sequence is TGTGCCATCAGACCCGAGGTCGGGGGCTACACCTTC. The resulting protein is CAIRPEVGGYTF. The sequence is built from TRBV10-3 and TRBJ1-2; no D gene can be assigned with confidence. The V end loses 6 bases and the J end loses 8 bases, and a stretch of 13 bases separates them. From the germline V gene, CDR1 is ENHRY and CDR2 is SYGVKD. Taken from cysteine to phenylalanine, the CDR3 has 12 residues. Only the CDR3 region is kept as DNA, spanning 36 bases read in frame from base 1.